This passage covers 20 T cell receptor beta chains from one sample sequenced in a study of immune heterogeneity within non-small cell lung tumors. For the TCR beta CDR3, multiplex PCR with 32 V and 13 J primers performed the amplification. A single record per CDR3 protein comes from TCRdb applying MiXCR to the multiplex PCR reads. In the table there are under 13,000 distinct CDR3 sequences, just under 30% of which are singletons. Bulk tumor genomic DNA constituted the template, at around 590 ng per sample. Biopsies, several per primary tumor and spaced far apart, were collected during surgery. The study enrolled patients with untreated, newly diagnosed non-small cell lung cancer who underwent curative surgery. Sequencing input: lung tumor tissue. The receptors here all came from a woman in her forties or fifties with non-small cell lung cancer.

Concerning this clonotype itself: The junction and the germline gene differ at one end; a read error may be behind it. The chain uses TRBV18 and TRBJ2-3, with D unresolved. CDR3 length equals 16 residues. From germline, CDR1 is KGHSH and CDR2 LQKENI. In DNA form, the CDR3 reads TGTGCCAACTCACCACCGGCGGAATTCAGAACAGATACGCAGTATTTT. Protein: CANSPPAEFRTDTQYF.

This clonotype rates as medium-sized. The gene calls are TRBV5-1 and TRBJ2-2, with 8 nucleotides matching TRBD2. The CDR3 runs 15 residues. V shed 0 bases, J shed 5 bases, and the junction held 3 bases outside the gene matches. Germline V gene data show CDR1 as SGHRS and CDR2 as YFSETQ. The CDR3 coding sequence is TGCGCCAGCAGCTTGGCTAGCGGGCAGACCGGGGAGCTGTTTTTT. Its translation: CASSLASGQTGELFF.

J is TRBJ2-7 and V is TRBV2; the D call may be TRBD1 or TRBD2 (5 bases each). The CDR3 sequence is 15 residues long. CDR1 and CDR2 (germline): SNHLY, FYNNEI. Trimming took 7 bases from V and 6 from J, leaving 22 bases between them. CDR3 DNA sequence: TGTGCCAGCACGGGGCGCGGGCAGGGAGTGTCCGAGCAGTACTTC. This codes for CASTGRGQGVSEQYF. The full variable domain, its missing parts supplied by reference TRBV2 and TRBJ2-7, is EPEVTQTPSHQVTQMGQEVILRCVPISNHLYFYWYRQILGQKVEFLVSFYNNEISEKSEIFDDQFSVERPDGSNFTLKIRSTKLEDSAMYFCASTGRGQGVSEQYFGPGTRLTVT.

Note on this clonotype: A much larger clone differs from this one at a single base, so this may be a read error. This rearrangement joins TRBV7-9 to TRBJ2-2, with a tentative D call TRBD2 (5 bases). Germline V gene data show CDR1 as SEHNR and CDR2 as FQNEAQ (reference sequence). The CDR3 totals 15 residues. The CDR3 loop reads CASILGASSTGELFF. Here the CDR3 DNA reads TGTGCCAGCATCTTAGGTGCTAGCAGCACCGGGGAGCTGTTTTTT.

The chain combines TRBV4-1 with TRBJ1-2; D may be TRBD1 (6 bases). Germline V CDR1 and CDR2: MGHRA, YSYEKL. Trimming left V 2 bases short and J 8 bases short, with 18 bases between. The CDR3 covers 15 residues. This chain's CDR3 is CASSQFHEGVRGYTF. For the CDR3, the DNA is TGCGCCAGCAGCCAATTCCACGAGGGGGTTCGGGGCTACACCTTC.

This clonotype is labeled as medium-sized (0.01 to 0.1%). V gene TRBV5-1 combines with J gene TRBJ2-2; D possibly corresponds to TRBD1 (5 bases). With 2 bases removed from V and 4 bases from J, the gap between germline ends came to 12 bases. Germline CDR1 SGHRS, CDR2 YFSETQ. The CDR3 consists of 15 residues. CDR3 amino acids: CASSFGQGGTGELFF. The CDR3 coding sequence is TGCGCCAGCAGCTTCGGGCAGGGCGGCACCGGGGAGCTGTTTTTT. Together with reference TRBV5-1 and TRBJ2-2, the CDR3 gives the full variable domain: KAGVTQTPRYLIKTRGQQVTLSCSPISGHRSVSWYQQTPGQGLQFLFEYFSETQRNKGNFPGRFSGRQFSNSRSEMNVSTLELGDSALYLCASSFGQGGTGELFFGEGSRLTVL.

By share of the sample, this clonotype is medium-sized. The genes are TRBV20-1 and TRBJ1-5, with a possible D match to TRBD1 (6 bases). The CDR3 has 15 amino acids. Trimming took off 5 bases at V and 4 bases at J, with 18 bases between the two ends. Germline V gene data show CDR1 as DFQATT and CDR2 as SNEGSKA (reference sequence). The CDR3: CSARPSDRINQPQHF. Written as DNA, the CDR3 is TGCAGTGCTCGTCCCTCAGACAGGATAAATCAGCCCCAGCATTTT.

This clonotype came up a few times. The V gene is TRBV20-1, the J gene TRBJ2-3, with 11 bases identical to TRBD2. The ends lost 7 bases at V and 2 bases at J; junction bases unmatched: 2. CDR1 is DFQATT, CDR2 SNEGSKA, per germline (reference sequence). The CDR3 has 13 residues. The CDR3 nucleotides are TGCAGTGTACTAGCGGGGGACACAGATACGCAGTATTTT. This sequence encodes CSVLAGDTDTQYF.

A note on this clonotype: A much bigger clone sits one base away, suggesting this may be a read error. This sequence joins TRBV18 and TRBJ1-5; TRBD1 might be the D (5 bases). The CDR3 totals 14 residues. From germline, CDR1 is KGHSH and CDR2 LQKENI. In DNA form, the CDR3 reads TGTGACAGCTCACTAGAGGGGATCAATCAGCCCCAGCATTTT. As protein: CDSSLEGINQPQHF.

This clonotype is termed medium-sized (0.01 to 0.1%). This chain joins TRBV18 and TRBJ2-2, with 9 bases matching TRBD1. V lost 6 bases, J lost 1 base, and 9 bases stayed unmatched. Germline V gives CDR1 KGHSH, CDR2 LQKENI. The CDR3 extends over 17 amino acids. In DNA, the CDR3 is TGTGCCAGCTCGGCCGGGACAGGGAAGGGGAACACCGGGGAGCTGTTTTTT. Residues: CASSAGTGKGNTGELFF.

As to this clonotype: Just one base apart from a much larger clone, this may be a read error. The chain combines TRBV6-1 with TRBJ2-3, with 9 bases aligning to TRBD1. The length of the CDR3 is 15 residues. V lost 5 bases, J lost 1 base, and 4 bases stayed unmatched. The V gene's germline CDR1 is MNHNS and CDR2 SASEGT. For the CDR3, the DNA is TGTGCCAGCAGTACAGGGGGCTTAGGCACAGATACGCAGTATTTT. This sequence encodes CASSTGGLGTDTQYF.

The gene calls are TRBV2 and TRBJ2-7, with 9 bases fitting TRBD1. CDR3 length: 14 residues. Germline V CDR1 and CDR2: SNHLY, FYNNEI. The trim removed 8 bases at V and 1 base at J, leaving 6 bases unmatched. The CDR3 loop is CASRPGQGSYEQYF. CDR3 bases: TGTGCCAGCCGCCCGGGACAGGGATCCTACGAGCAGTACTTC.

This clonotype was observed many times. The chain links TRBV30 to TRBJ1-1; 8 nucleotides match TRBD1. This CDR3 comprises 13 residues. Germline CDR1 reads GTSNPN; CDR2 reads SVGIG (reference sequence). V lost 2 bases to trimming and J lost 11 bases; unmatched junction nucleotides: 10. The chain's CDR3 is CAWSLTDRVGAFF. The CDR3 DNA follows: TGTGCCTGGAGTCTTACGGACAGGGTAGGGGCTTTCTTT.

The rearrangement joins TRBV12-3 or TRBV12-4 to TRBJ2-5, with D possibly matching TRBD1 (5 bases). The V end was cut by 2 bases, the J end by 5 bases, with 6 bases between. This CDR3 has 12 amino acids. DNA for the CDR3: TGTGCCAGCAGTTTAAGGGGTGAGACCCAGTACTTC. This translates into CASSLRGETQYF.

A few counts support this clonotype. The rearrangement links TRBV28 to TRBJ1-5; D unclear. The germline V gene encodes CDR1 MDHEN and CDR2 SYDVKM. V gave up 5 bases and J gave up 4 bases, with 15 bases separating them. CDR3 length: 15 residues. The CDR3 loop is CASSADTSLNQPQHF. The CDR3 DNA follows: TGTGCCAGCAGTGCTGATACCAGTCTTAATCAGCCCCAGCATTTT.

The V gene is TRBV6-5, the J gene TRBJ2-7; 7 bases agree with TRBD2. The CDR3 is 15 amino acids. J lost 3 bases, V lost 2 bases, and 7 bases had no gene match. Germline CDR1 MNHEY, CDR2 SVGAGI. CDR3 region: CASSYRAGVLYEQYF. The CDR3 region has the DNA TGTGCCAGCAGTTACCGGGCGGGGGTCCTCTACGAGCAGTACTTC.

The rearrangement joins TRBV5-6 to TRBJ2-2; 7 bases match TRBD2. J was trimmed by 5 bases and V by 0 bases; bases with no gene match: 7. CDR1 SGHDT and CDR2 YYEEEE come from the germline V gene. This CDR3 has 16 amino acids. The CDR3: CASSLGLAEWTGELFF. DNA of the CDR3: TGTGCCAGCAGCTTGGGTCTAGCGGAGTGGACCGGGGAGCTGTTTTTT.

This clonotype turned up a few times. V gene TRBV7-2 combines with J gene TRBJ2-4; D may be TRBD2 (6 bases). Trimming shortened V by 1 base and J by 2 bases, and 9 bases separated the two germline ends. The V gene's germline CDR1 is SGHTA and CDR2 FQGNSA. CDR3 length: 15 residues. The DNA for the CDR3 is TGTGCCAGCAGCTTAGTCGGGGGAACCAAAAACATTCAGTACTTC. Encoded protein: CASSLVGGTKNIQYF.

The sample holds many counts of this clonotype. The chain links TRBV19 to TRBJ2-1; D unresolved. The V end was cut by 3 bases, the J end by 4 bases, with 4 bases between. The V gene's germline CDR1 is LNHDA and CDR2 SQIVND (reference sequence). This CDR3 region has 12 residues. CDR3 amino acids: CASSMEYNEQFF. The CDR3 DNA reads as TGTGCCAGTAGTATGGAGTACAATGAGCAGTTCTTC.

This clonotype is medium-sized. This CDR3 is CASSPPSGSGEKLFF. DNA of the CDR3: TGTGCCAGCTCACCACCATCTGGGTCGGGGGAAAAACTGTTTTTT. The chain combines TRBV18 with TRBJ1-4, with no clear D. The germline gives CDR1 KGHSH, CDR2 LQKENI. This CDR3 region has 15 residues. Trimming shortened V by 0 bases and J by 8 bases, and 13 bases separated the two germline ends.